The 10 T cell receptor beta chains presented below share a single source sample, sequenced in a study of OX40 agonist ivuxolimab in advanced cancers. Data came from immunoSEQ multiplex PCR; TCRdb stores just in-frame clones and leaves some out. The data hold about 69,000 clones, with over 60% observed a single time. The sample in question was CD4+ or CD8+ T cells sorted from blood, obtained in a trial of the OX40 agonist ivuxolimab. The receptors originated from an adult with an advanced solid tumor such as melanoma, head and neck, liver or kidney cancer.

This clone occurred a few times. The chain joins TRBV30 to TRBJ1-1, with 8 bases aligning to TRBD1. The CDR3 loop spans 13 amino acids. Germline lookup yields CDR1 GTSNPN and CDR2 SVGIG (reference sequence). Unmatched junction bases numbered 14, after V lost 7 bases and J lost 10 bases. The CDR3 DNA follows: TGTGCCTCATACGGGACAGGTCGCCTGGGAGCTTTCTTT. Amino acid sequence: CASYGTGRLGAFF.

The chain links TRBV23-1 to TRBJ2-5; 8 nucleotides agree with TRBD1. TRBV23-1 belongs to the ORF category, with a function that is uncertain. This CDR3 has 14 residues. V dropped 4 bases and J dropped 5; count of bases not matched to a gene: 6. CDR3 loop: CASSPRTGMETQYF. The CDR3 DNA reads as TGCGCCAGCAGTCCAAGGACAGGGATGGAGACCCAGTACTTC.

CDR3: CASKRTTNTEAFF. DNA for the CDR3: TGCGCCAGCAAAAGGACCACAAACACTGAAGCTTTCTTT. The chain carries TRBV10-1 and TRBJ1-1; D ambiguous. CDR3 length equals 13 residues. Trimming cost V 7 bases and J 2 bases, with 11 bases left between them. Germline V gene lookup returns CDR1 WNHNN and CDR2 SYGVQD (reference sequence).

The rearrangement links TRBV7-9 to TRBJ1-6, with TRBD1 as a possible D gene (5 bases). CDR1 and CDR2 (germline): SEHNR, FQNEAQ (reference sequence). This CDR3 has 15 residues. V lost 3 bases, J lost 6 bases, and 12 bases lay in between. This CDR3 is CASSLGGTVNSPLHF. The CDR3, as DNA: TGTGCCAGCAGCTTGGGGGGGACCGTTAATTCACCCCTCCACTTT.

The chain is built from TRBV5-6 and TRBJ1-6; no reliable D call. The CDR3 has 13 residues. V lost 4 bases, J lost 14 bases, and 16 bases lay in between. Germline loops: CDR1 SGHDT, CDR2 YYEEEE. CDR3 residues: CASSPQDRGTLHF. The CDR3 DNA is TGTGCCAGCAGCCCCCAGGACCGAGGGACCCTCCACTTT.

J is TRBJ2-5 and V is TRBV5-4; 8 nucleotides match TRBD1. The germline CDR1 and CDR2 sequences are SGHNT and YYREEE (reference sequence). CDR3 length: 15 residues. V was clipped by 4 bases and J by 2 bases; unmatched bases: 7. In DNA form, the CDR3 reads TGTGCCAGCAGCCCAAGACAGGGGAGTCAAGAGACCCAGTACTTC. Its translation is CASSPRQGSQETQYF. The full variable domain, its missing parts supplied by reference TRBV5-4 and TRBJ2-5, is ETGVTQSPTHLIKTRGQQVTLRCSSQSGHNTVSWYQQALGQGPQFIFQYYREEENGRGNFPPRFSGLQFPNYSSELNVNALELDDSALYLCASSPRQGSQETQYFGPGTRLLVL.

This clone was detected once. V is TRBV9 and J is TRBJ2-1; D is perhaps TRBD2 (5 bases). CDR3 length: 16 amino acids. Deletions cut 0 bases from V and 5 bases from J, with 15 bases between. Germline CDR1 is SGDLS and CDR2 is YYNGEE. The CDR3 spells CASSVASSRTHNEQFF. CDR3 DNA: TGTGCCAGCAGCGTAGCGTCCTCCAGGACTCACAATGAGCAGTTCTTC.

V is TRBV13 and J is TRBJ2-3, with 8 bases lining up with TRBD2. The CDR3 is 17 amino acids. Germline CDR1 and CDR2: PRHDT and FYEKMQ (reference sequence). Trimming removed 6 bases from V and 5 bases from J; junction bases left unmatched: 16. CDR3 in DNA: TGTGCCAGCAGTCCCCTTTCAGTCACGGGAGGGCGAGATACGCAGTATTTT. Residues: CASSPLSVTGGRDTQYF.

The chain has TRBV30 and TRBJ2-7; 14 nucleotides agree with TRBD2. This CDR3 has 15 amino acids. V trimming: 4 bases; J trimming: 6 bases; junction bases outside the gene matches: 8. Germline-derived CDR1 and CDR2 are GTSNPN and SVGIG (reference sequence). CDR3: CAWKTTSGGVGEQYF. The CDR3, as DNA: TGTGCCTGGAAGACGACTAGCGGGGGGGTAGGCGAGCAGTACTTC.

V and J are TRBV11-2 and TRBJ1-1, with D unclear. The CDR3 consists of 15 residues. Germline V lookup: CDR1 SGHAT, CDR2 FQNNGV. V was shortened by 0 bases and J by 2 bases, with 10 bases between the two germline ends. The chain's CDR3 is CASSLDLAVNTEAFF. CDR3 DNA: TGTGCCAGCAGCTTAGATCTAGCGGTTAACACTGAAGCTTTCTTT.